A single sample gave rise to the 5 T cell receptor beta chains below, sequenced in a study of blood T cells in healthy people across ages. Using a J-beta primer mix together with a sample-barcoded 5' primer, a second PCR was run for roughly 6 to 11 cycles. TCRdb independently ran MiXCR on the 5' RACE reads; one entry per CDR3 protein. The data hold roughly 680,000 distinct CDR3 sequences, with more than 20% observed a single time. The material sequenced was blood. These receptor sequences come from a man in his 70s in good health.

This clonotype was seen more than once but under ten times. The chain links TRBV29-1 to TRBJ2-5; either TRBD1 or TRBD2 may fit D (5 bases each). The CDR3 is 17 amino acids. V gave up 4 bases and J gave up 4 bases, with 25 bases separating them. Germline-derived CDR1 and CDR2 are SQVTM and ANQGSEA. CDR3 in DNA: TGCAGCGTTGGGGGGACCACTAGGACTCAGGGCCCAGAGACCCAGTACTTC. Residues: CSVGGTTRTQGPETQYF.

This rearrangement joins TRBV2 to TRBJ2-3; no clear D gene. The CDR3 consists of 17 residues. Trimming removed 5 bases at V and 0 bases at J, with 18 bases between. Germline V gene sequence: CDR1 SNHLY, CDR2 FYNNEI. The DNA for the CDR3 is TGTGCCAGCAGTCCAGCCTCGTTCGATCCCAGCACAGATACGCAGTATTTT. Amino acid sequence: CASSPASFDPSTDTQYF.

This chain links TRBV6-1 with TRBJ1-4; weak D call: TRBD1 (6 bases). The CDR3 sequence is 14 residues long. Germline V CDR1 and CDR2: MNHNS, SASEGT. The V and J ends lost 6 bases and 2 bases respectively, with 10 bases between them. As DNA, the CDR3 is TGTGCCAGCAGGGACAGCCTTACTAATGAAAAACTGTTTTTT. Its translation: CASRDSLTNEKLFF.

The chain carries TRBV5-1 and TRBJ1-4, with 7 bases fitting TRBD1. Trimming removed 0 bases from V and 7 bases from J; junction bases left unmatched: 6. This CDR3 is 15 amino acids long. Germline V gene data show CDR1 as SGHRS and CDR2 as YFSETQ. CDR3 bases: TGCGCCAGCAGCTTGGCCGAGGGGGCGGGTGAAAAACTGTTTTTT. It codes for CASSLAEGAGEKLFF. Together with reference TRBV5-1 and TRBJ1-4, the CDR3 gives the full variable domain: KAGVTQTPRYLIKTRGQQVTLSCSPISGHRSVSWYQQTPGQGLQFLFEYFSETQRNKGNFPGRFSGRQFSNSRSEMNVSTLELGDSALYLCASSLAEGAGEKLFFGSGTQLSVL.

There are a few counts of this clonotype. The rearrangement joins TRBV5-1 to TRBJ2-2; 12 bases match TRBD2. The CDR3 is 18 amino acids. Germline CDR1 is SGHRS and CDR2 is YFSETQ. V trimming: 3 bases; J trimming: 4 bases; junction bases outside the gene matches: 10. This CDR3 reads CASSYQTSGRGSTGELFF. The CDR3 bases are TGCGCCAGCAGCTACCAGACTAGCGGGAGAGGTTCCACCGGGGAGCTGTTTTTT.